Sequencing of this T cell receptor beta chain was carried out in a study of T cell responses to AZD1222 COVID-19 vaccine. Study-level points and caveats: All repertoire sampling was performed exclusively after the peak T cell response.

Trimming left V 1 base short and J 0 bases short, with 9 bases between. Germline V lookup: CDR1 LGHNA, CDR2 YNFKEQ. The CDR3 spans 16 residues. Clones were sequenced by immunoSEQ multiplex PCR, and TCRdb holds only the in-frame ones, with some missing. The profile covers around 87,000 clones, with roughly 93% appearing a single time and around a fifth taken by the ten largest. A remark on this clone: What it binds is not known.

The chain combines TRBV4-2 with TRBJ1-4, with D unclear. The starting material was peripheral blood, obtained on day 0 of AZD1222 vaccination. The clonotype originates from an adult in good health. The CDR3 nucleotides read TGTGCCAGCAGCCAAGGTCCGAGAGCAACTAATGAAAAACTGTTTTTT. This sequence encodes CASSQGPRATNEKLFF.